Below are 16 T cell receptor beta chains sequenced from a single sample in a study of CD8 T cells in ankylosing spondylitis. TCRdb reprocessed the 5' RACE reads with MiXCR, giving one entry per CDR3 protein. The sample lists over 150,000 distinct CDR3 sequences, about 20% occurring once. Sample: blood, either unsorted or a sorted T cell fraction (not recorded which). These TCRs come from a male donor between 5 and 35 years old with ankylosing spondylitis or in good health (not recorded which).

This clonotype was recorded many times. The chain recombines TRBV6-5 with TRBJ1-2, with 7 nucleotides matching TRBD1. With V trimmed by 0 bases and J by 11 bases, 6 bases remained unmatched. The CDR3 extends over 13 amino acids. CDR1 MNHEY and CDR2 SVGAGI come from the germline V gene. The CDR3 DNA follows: TGTGCCAGCAGTTACTCGACAGGGACCTTGTACACCTTC. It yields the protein CASSYSTGTLYTF.

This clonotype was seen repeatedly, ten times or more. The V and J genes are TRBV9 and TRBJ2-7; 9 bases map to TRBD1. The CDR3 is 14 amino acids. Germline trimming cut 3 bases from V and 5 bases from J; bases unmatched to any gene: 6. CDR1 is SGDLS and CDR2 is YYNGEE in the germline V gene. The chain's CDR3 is CASSARTGAHEQYF. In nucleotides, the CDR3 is TGTGCCAGCAGCGCGAGGACAGGGGCCCACGAGCAGTACTTC.

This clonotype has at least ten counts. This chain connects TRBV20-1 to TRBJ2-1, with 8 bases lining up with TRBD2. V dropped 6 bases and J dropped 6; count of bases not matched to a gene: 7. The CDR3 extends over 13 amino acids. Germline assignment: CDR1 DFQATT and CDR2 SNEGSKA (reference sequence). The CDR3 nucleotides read TGCAGTGCAAATGCCGGGACTAGCAATGAGCAGTTCTTC. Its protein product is CSANAGTSNEQFF.

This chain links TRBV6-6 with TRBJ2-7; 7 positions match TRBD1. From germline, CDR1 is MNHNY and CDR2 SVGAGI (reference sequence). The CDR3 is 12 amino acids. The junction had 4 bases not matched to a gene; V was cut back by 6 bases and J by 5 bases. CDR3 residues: CASRTGMNEQYF. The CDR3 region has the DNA TGTGCCAGCAGGACAGGGATGAACGAGCAGTACTTC.

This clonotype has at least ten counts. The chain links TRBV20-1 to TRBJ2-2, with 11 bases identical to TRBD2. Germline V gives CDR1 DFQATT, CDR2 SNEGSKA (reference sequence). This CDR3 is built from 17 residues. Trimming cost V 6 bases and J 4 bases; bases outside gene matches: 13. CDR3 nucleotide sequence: TGCAGTGCAAAAGAACTAGCGGGAGTGTGGAGCACCGGGGAGCTGTTTTTT. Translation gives CSAKELAGVWSTGELFF.

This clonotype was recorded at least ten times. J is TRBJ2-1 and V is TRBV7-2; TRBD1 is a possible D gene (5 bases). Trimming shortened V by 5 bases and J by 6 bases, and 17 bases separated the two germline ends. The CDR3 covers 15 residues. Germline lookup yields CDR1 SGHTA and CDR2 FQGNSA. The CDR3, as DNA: TGTGCCAGCAGCCCCCAACGGACACTACTCAATGAGCAGTTCTTC. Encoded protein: CASSPQRTLLNEQFF.

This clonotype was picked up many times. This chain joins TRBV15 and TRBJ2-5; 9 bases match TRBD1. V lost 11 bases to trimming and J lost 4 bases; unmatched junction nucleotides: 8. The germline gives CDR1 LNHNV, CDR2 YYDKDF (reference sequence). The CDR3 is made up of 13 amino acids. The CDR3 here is CAAGQGIAETQYF. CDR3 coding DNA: TGTGCCGCTGGACAGGGGATCGCAGAGACCCAGTACTTC.

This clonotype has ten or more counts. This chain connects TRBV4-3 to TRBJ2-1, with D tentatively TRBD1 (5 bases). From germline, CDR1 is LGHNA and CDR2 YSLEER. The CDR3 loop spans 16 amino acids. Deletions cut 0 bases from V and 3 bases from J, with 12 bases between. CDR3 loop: CASSQDLGVNYNEQFF. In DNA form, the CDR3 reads TGCGCCAGCAGCCAAGATCTAGGGGTCAACTACAATGAGCAGTTCTTC.

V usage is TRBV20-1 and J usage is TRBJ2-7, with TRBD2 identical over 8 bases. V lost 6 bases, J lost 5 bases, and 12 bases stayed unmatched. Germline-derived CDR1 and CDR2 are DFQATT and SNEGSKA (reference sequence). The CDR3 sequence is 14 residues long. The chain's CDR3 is CSAISGTTPNEQYF. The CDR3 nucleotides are TGCAGTGCCATTAGCGGGACCACCCCTAACGAGCAGTACTTC.

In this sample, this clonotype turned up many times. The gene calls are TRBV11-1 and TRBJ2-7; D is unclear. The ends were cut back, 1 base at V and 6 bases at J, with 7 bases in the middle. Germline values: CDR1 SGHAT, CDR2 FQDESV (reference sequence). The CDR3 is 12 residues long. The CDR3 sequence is CASSLVLGEQYF. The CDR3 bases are TGTGCCAGCAGCTTAGTTTTGGGCGAGCAGTACTTC.

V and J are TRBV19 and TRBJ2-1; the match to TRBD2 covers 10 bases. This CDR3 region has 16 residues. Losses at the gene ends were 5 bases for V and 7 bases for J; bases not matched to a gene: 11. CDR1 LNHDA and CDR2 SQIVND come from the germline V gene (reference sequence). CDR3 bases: TGTGCCAGTAGTCCATTAGCGGGAGGAACACCGAATGAGCAGTTCTTC. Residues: CASSPLAGGTPNEQFF.

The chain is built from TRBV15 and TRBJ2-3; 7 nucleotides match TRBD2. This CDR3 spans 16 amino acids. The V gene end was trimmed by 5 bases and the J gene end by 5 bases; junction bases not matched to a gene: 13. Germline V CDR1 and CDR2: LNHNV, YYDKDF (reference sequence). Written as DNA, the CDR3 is TGTGCCACCAGCGGACCGGACCGACTAGCAGTAGATACGCAGTATTTT. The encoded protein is CATSGPDRLAVDTQYF.

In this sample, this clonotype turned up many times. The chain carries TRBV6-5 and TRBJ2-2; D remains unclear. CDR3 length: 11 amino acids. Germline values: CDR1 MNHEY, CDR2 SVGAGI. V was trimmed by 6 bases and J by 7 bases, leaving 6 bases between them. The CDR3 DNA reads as TGTGCCAGCAGCCCCGGCGGGGAGCTGTTTTTT. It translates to CASSPGGELFF.

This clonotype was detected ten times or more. The CDR3 DNA is TGTGCCAGCAGGCAACTACAGGGGGCCGGCGGGGAGCTGTTTTTT. Translation: CASRQLQGAGGELFF. This chain connects TRBV12-3 or TRBV12-4 to TRBJ2-2, with 9 bases matching TRBD1. This CDR3 has 15 amino acids. The V and J ends lost 6 bases and 7 bases, in that order; junction bases with no gene match: 9.

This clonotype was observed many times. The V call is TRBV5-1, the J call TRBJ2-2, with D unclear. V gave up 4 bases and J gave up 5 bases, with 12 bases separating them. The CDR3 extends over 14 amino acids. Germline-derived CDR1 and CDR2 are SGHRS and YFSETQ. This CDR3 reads CASSTYSRTGELFF. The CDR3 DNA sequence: TGCGCCAGCAGCACATACTCCAGGACCGGGGAGCTGTTTTTT.

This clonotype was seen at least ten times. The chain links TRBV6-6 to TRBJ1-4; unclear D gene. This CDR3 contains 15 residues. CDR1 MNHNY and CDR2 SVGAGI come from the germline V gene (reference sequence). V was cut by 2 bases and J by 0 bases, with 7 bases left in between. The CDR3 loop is CASSYRAATNEKLFF. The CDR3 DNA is TGTGCCAGCAGTTACAGGGCAGCAACTAATGAAAAACTGTTTTTT.